This paragraph reports one T cell receptor beta chain. The antigen remains undetermined. In the same sample, other DNA sequences code for this CDR3. The entry originates in a study of cytomegalovirus exposure and HLA in healthy donors. Broader study findings: It was taken for granted in presence/absence analyses that sequencing depth across donors was roughly uniform.

PCR used 60 Vbeta primers and 13 Jbeta primers. Here immunoSEQ multiplex PCR was the method, and the copy in TCRdb shows in-frame clones only, minus some. This repertoire shows approximately 240,000 clones, roughly 91% found once; its top ten account for more than 0.8%. The sequencing input was PBMCs. This clonotype was obtained from a woman between 18 and 30 years old in good health and CMV-seronegative.

The CDR3 sequence is CASSSGQGGAEAFF. DNA for the CDR3: TGTGCCAGCTCATCGGGACAGGGGGGGGCTGAAGCTTTCTTT. The gene calls are TRBV18 and TRBJ1-1; 11 bases map to TRBD1. CDR3 length equals 14 residues. The ends lost 5 bases at V and 6 bases at J; junction bases unmatched: 5. Germline assignment: CDR1 KGHSH and CDR2 LQKENI.